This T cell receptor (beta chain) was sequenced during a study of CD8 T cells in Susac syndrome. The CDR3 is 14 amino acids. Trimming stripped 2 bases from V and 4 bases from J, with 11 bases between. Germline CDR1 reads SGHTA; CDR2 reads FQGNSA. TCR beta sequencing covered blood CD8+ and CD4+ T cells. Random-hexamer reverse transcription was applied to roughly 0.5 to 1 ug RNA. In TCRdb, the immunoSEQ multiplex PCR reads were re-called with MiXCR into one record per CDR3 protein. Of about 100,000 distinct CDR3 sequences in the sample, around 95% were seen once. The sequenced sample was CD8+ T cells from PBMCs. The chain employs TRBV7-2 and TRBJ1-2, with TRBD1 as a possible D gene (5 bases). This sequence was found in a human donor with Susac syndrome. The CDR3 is CASSLHGAPYGYTF. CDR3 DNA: TGTGCCAGCAGCTTACATGGGGCTCCCTATGGCTACACCTTC.